The subject of this entry is one TCR beta chain. Treatment reported: 15 to 20 received Ad26.COV2.S at low or high dose, single or two shots; 5 received placebo; per-sample allocation not given. It was on day 63 after the first vaccine or placebo injection that samples were taken. Only in-frame clones appear in the TCRdb table, and some are missing; sequencing was by immunoSEQ multiplex PCR. The table includes about 450,000 clones, approximately 89% detected once. The CDR3 sequence is 11 residues long. The V gene's germline CDR1 is SGHVS and CDR2 FNYEAQ. V was clipped by 4 bases and J by 11 bases; unmatched bases: 3. These data belong to a study of Ad26.COV2.S vaccination and SARS-CoV-2 variants. Study-wide background: Doses of Ad26.COV2.S were injected into muscle once or twice, 56 days apart.

The material was peripheral blood, obtained in a trial of Ad26.COV2.S vaccine versus placebo. The chain links TRBV7-6 to TRBJ1-1; the match to TRBD1 covers 8 bases. The receptor's source is a person aged 18 to 59 who received the Ad26.COV2.S COVID-19 vaccine or a placebo. CDR3 in DNA: TGTGCCAGCAGCTCAGGGGGCGGGGCTTTCTTT. It encodes CASSSGGGAFF.